This entry describes one T cell receptor beta chain. This entry belongs to a study of patients and donors after allogeneic stem cell transplantation. TCRdb recomputed calls from the RT-PCR reads with MiXCR, one row per CDR3 protein. The top ten clones hold around a tenth of a sample with over 200,000 distinct CDR3 sequences, about 38% of them seen once. CDR1 DFQATT and CDR2 SNEGSKA come from the germline V gene (reference sequence). The CDR3 totals 13 residues. V was cut by 3 bases and J by 2 bases, with 10 bases left in between. The V and J genes are TRBV20-1 and TRBJ1-2; tentative D call: TRBD1 (6 bases). The receptor was derived from a human donor who was either an allogeneic HSCT recipient or a stem cell or donor lymphocyte infusion donor (not recorded which). It is not recorded whose cells these are; they may come from a transplant donor. Material for sequencing was blood, either unsorted or a sorted T cell fraction (not recorded which). The CDR3 reads CSASEGVNYGYTF. The CDR3 DNA reads TGCAGTGCTAGCGAGGGGGTAAACTATGGCTACACCTTC.